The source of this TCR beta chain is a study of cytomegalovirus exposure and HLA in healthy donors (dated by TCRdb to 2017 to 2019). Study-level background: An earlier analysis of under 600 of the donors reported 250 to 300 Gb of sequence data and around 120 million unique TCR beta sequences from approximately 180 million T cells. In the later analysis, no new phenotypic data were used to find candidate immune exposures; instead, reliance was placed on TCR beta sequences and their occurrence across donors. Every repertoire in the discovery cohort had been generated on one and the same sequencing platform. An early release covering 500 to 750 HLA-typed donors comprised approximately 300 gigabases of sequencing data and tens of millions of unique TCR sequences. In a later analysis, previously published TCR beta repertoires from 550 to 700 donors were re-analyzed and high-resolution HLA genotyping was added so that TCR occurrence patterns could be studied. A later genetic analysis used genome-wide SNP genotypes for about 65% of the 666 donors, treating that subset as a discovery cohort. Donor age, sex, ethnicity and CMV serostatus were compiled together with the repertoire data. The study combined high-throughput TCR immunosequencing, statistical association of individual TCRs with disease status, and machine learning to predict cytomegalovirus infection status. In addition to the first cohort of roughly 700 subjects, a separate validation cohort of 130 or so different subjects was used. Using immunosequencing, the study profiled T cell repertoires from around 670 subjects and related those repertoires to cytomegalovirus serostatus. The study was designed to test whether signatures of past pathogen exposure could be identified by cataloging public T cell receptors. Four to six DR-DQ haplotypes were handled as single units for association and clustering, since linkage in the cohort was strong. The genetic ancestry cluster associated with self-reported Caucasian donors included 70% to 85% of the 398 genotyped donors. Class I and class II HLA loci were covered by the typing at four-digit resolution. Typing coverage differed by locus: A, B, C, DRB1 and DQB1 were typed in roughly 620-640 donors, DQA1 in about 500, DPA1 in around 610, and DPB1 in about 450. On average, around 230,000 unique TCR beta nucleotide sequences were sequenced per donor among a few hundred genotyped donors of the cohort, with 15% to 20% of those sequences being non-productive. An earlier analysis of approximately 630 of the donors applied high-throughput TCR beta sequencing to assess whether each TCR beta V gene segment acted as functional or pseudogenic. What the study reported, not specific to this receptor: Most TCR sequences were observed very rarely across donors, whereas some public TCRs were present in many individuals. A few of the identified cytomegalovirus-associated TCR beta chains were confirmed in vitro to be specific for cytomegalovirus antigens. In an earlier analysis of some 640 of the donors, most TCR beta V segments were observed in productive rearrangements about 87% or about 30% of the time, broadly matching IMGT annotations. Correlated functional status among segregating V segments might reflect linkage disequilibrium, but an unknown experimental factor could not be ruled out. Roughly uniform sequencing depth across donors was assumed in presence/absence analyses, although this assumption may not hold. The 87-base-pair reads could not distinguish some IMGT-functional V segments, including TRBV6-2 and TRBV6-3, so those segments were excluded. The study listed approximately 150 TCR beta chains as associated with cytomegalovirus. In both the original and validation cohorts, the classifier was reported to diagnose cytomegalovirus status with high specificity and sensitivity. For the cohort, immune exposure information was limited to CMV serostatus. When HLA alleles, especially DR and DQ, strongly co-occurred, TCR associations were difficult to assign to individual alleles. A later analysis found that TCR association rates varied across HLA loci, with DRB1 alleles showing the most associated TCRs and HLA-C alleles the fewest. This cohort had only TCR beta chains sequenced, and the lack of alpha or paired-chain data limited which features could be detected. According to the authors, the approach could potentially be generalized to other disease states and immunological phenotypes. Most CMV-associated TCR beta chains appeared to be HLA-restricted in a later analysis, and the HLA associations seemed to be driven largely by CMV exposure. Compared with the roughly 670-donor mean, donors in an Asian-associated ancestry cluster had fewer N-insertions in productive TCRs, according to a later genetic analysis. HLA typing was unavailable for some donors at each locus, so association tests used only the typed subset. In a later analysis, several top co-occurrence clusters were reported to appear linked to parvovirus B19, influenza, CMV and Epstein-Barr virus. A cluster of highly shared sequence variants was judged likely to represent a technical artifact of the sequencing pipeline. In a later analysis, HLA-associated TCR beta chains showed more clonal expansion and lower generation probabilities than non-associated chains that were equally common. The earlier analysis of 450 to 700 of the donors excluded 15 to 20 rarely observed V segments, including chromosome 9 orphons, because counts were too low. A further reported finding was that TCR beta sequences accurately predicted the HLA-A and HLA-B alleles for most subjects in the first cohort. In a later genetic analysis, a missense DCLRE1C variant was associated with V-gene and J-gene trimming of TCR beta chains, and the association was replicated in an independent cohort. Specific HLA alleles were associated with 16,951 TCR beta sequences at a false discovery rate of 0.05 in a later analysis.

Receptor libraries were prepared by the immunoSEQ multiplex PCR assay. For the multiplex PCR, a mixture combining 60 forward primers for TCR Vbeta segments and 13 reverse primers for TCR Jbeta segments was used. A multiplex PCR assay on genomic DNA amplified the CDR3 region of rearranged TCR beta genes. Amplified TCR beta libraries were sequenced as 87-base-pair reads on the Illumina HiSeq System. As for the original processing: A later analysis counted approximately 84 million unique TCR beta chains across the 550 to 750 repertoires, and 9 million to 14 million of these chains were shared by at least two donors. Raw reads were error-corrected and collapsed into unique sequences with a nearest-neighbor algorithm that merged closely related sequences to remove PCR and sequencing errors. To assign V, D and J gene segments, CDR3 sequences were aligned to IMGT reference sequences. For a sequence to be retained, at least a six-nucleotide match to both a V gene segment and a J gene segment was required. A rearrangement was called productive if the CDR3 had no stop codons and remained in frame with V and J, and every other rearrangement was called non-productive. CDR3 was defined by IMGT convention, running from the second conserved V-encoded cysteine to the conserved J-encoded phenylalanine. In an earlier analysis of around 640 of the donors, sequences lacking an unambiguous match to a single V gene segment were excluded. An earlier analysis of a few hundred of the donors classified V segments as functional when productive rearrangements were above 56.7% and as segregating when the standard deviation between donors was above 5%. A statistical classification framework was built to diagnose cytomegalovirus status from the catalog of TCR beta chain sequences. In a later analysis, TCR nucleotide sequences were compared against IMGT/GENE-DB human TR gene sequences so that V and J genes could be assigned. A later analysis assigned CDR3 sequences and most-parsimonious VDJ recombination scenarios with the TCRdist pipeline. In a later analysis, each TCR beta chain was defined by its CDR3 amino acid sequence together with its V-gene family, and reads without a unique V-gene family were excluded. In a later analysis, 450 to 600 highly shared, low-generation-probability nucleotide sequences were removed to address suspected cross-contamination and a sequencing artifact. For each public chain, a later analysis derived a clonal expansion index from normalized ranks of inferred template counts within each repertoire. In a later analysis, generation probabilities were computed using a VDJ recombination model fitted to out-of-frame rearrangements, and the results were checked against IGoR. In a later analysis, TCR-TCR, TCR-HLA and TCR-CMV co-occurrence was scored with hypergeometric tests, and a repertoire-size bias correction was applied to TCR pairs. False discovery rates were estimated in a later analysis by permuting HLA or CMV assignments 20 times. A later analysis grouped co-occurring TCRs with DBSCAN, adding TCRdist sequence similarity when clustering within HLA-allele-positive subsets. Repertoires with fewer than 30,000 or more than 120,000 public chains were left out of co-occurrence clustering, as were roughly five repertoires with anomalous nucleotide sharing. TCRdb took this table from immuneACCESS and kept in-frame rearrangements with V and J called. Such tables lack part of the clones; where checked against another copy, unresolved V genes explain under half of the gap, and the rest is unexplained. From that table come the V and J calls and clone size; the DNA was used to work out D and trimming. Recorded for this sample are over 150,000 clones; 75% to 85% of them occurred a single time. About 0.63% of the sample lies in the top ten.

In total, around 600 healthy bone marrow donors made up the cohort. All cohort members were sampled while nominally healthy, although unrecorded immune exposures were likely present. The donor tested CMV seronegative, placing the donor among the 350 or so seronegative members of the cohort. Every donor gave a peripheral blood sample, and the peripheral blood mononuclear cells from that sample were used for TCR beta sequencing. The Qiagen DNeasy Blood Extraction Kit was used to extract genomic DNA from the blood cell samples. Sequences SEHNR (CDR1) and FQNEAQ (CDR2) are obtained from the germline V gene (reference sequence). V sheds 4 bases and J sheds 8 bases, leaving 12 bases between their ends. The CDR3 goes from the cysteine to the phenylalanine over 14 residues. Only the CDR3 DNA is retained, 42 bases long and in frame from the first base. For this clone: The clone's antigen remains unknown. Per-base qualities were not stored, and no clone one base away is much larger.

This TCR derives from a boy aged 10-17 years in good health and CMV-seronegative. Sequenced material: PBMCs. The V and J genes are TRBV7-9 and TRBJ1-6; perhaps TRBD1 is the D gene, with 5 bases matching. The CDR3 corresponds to CASSSAGTYSPLHF. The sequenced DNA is TGTGCCAGCAGCTCAGCCGGGACTTATTCACCCCTCCACTTT.